This TCR beta chain was captured by sequencing in a study of PD-L1 blockade in urothelial cancer. Study at large: Bladder-origin urothelial cancer in males described most of the roughly 30 patients. Previous chemotherapy exposure amounted to 0 to 3 regimens for patients. Each blood sample yielded a median of 141,255 T cells.

Specified time point: pretreatment peripheral blood. V was trimmed by 7 bases and J by 4 bases, leaving 10 bases between them. The CDR3 is 12 amino acids. Germline loops: CDR1 SNHLY, CDR2 FYNNEI. Libraries were prepared by immunoSEQ multiplex PCR; TCRdb keeps only in-frame clonotypes and omits some of them. Here the sample spans around 38,000 clones, about 80% being singletons. General study points: Patients with durable benefit had greater blood expansion of tumor-associated TCR clones 3 weeks into treatment.

Only a few counts were recorded for this clone. Antigen: not known. The TCR comes from a man aged 55 to 70 with urothelial cancer. This chain connects TRBV2 to TRBJ1-2; no firm D call. Sample: PBMCs, taken around atezolizumab (anti-PD-L1) treatment. The CDR3 DNA sequence: TGTGCCAGCAAAGGAGACTTCTATGGCTACACCTTC. It translates to CASKGDFYGYTF.